This TCR beta chain appears in the sequencing data of a study of blood T cell repertoires in COVID-19. The CDR3 extends over 16 amino acids. V was pared by 1 base and J by 2 bases, with 12 bases between. Germline V gives CDR1 SGHAT, CDR2 FQNNGV. Only in-frame clones appear in the TCRdb table, and some are missing; sequencing was by immunoSEQ multiplex PCR. The sample consists of roughly 380,000 clones, over 65% of them appearing once. Specimen: peripheral blood. This sequence joins TRBV11-2 and TRBJ1-5; possibly TRBD1 for D (5 bases). This sequence was found in a human donor with acute or convalescent COVID-19. The donor label of this sample is uncertain. Here the CDR3 DNA reads TGTGCCAGCAGCTTAGGCCCGGGCAGGGGCAATCAGCCCCAGCATTTT. Its translation: CASSLGPGRGNQPQHF.